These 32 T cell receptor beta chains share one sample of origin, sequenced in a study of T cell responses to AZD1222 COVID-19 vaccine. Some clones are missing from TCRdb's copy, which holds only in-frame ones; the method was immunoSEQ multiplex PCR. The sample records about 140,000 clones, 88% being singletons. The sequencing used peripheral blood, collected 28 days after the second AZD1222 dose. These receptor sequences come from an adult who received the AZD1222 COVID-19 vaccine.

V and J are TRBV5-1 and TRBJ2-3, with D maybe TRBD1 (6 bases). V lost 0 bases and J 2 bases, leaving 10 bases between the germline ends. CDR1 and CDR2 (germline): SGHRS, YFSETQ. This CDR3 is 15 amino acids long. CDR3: CASSLGGPHTDTQYF. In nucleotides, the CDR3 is TGCGCCAGCAGCTTGGGGGGGCCCCACACAGATACGCAGTATTTT.

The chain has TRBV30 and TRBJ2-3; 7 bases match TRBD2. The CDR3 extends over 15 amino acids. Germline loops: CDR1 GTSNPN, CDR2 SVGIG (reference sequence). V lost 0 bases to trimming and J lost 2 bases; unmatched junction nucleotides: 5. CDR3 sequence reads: CAWSVPSGNTDTQYF. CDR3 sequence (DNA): TGTGCCTGGAGTGTACCTAGCGGAAACACAGATACGCAGTATTTT.

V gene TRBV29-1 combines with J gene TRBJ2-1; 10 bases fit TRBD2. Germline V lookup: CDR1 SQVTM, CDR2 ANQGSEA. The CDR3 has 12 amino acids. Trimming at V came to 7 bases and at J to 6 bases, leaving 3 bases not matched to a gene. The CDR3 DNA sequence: TGCAGCGACCGGACTAGCGGCAATGAGCAGTTCTTC. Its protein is CSDRTSGNEQFF.

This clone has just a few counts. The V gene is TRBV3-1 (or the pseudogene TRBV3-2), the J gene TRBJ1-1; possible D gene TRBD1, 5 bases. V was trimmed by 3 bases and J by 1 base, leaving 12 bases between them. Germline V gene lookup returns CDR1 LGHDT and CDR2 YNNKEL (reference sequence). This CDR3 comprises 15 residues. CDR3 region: CASSHAGRRNTEAFF. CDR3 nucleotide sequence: TGTGCCAGCAGCCATGCGGGACGGCGGAACACTGAAGCTTTCTTT.

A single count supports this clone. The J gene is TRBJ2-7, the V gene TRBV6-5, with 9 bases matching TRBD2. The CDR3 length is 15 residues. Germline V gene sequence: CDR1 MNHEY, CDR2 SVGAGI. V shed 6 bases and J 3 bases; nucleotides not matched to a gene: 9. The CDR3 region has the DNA TGTGCCAGCAGCGAGGGTGCGGGGGGGCTCTACGAGCAGTACTTC. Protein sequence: CASSEGAGGLYEQYF.

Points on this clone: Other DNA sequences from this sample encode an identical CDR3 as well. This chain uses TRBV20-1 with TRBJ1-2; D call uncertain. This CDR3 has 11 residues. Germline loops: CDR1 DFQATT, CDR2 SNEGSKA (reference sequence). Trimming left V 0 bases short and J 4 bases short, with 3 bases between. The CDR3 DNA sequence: TGCAGTGCTAGAGAAAGCTATGGCTACACCTTC. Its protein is CSARESYGYTF.

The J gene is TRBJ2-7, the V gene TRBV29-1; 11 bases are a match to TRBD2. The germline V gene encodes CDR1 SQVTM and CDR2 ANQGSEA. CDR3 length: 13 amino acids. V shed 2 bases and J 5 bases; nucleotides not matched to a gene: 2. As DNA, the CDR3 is TGCAGCGTTGAAACTAGCGGGGGCAACGAGCAGTACTTC. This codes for CSVETSGGNEQYF.

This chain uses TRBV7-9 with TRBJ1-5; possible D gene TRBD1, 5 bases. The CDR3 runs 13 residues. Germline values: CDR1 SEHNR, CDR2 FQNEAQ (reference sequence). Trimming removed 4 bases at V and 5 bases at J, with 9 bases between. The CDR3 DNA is TGTGCCAGCAGCTCCGGGGCCTATCAGCCCCAGCATTTT. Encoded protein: CASSSGAYQPQHF.

The CDR3 protein is CASALDRDQPQHF. The CDR3, as DNA: TGTGCCAGCGCGTTGGACAGAGATCAGCCCCAGCATTTT. The genes are TRBV27 and TRBJ1-5; D may be TRBD1 (6 bases). V lost 8 bases, J lost 5 bases, and 13 bases lay in between. The CDR3 is 13 residues long. Germline assignment: CDR1 MNHEY and CDR2 SMNVEV (reference sequence).

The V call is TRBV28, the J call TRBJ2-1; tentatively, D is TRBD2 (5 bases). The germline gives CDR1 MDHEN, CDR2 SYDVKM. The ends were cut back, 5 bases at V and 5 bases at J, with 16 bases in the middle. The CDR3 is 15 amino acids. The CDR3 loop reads CASSELGIGDNEQFF. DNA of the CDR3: TGTGCCAGCAGTGAACTAGGGATCGGTGACAATGAGCAGTTCTTC.

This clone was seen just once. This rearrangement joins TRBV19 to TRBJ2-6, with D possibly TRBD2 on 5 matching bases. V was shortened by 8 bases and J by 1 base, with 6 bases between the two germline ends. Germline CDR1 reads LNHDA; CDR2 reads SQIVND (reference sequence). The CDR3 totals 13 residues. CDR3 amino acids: CASGESGANVLTF. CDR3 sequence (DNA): TGTGCCAGTGGGGAGTCTGGGGCCAACGTCCTGACTTTC.

In DNA, the CDR3 is TGTGCCAGCAGCTTAAGACTCGACAGAAGCTCAACAGGCACTGAAGCTTTCTTT. Protein: CASSLRLDRSSTGTEAFF. The chain uses TRBV7-9 and TRBJ1-1; a possible D gene is TRBD1 (5 bases). The CDR3 runs to 18 residues. V lost 2 bases and J lost 4, with 23 bases in between. Germline CDR1 reads SEHNR; CDR2 reads FQNEAQ (reference sequence).

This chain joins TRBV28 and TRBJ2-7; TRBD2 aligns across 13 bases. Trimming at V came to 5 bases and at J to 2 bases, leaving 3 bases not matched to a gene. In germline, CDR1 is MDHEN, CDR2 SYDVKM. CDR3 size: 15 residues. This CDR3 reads CASSDGTSGTYEQYF. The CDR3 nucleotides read TGTGCCAGCAGTGATGGGACTAGCGGGACCTACGAGCAGTACTTC.

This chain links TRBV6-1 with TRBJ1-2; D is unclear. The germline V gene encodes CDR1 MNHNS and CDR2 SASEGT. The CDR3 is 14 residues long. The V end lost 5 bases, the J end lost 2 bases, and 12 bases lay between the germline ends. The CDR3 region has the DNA TGTGCCAGCAGTTTGGTCCTCAAGAACTATGGCTACACCTTC. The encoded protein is CASSLVLKNYGYTF.

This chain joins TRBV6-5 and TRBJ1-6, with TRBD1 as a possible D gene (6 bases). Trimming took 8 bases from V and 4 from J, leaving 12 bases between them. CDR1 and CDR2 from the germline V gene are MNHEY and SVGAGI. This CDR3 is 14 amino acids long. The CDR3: CASRGQIYNSPLHF. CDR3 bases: TGTGCCAGCCGCGGACAGATTTATAATTCACCCCTCCACTTT.

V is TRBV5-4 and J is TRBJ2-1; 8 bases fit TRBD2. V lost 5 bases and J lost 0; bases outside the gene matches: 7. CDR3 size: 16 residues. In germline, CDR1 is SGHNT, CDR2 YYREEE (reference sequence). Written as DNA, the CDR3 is TGTGCCAGCAGTGAGGCGGGGGGCCGCTCCTACAATGAGCAGTTCTTC. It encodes CASSEAGGRSYNEQFF.

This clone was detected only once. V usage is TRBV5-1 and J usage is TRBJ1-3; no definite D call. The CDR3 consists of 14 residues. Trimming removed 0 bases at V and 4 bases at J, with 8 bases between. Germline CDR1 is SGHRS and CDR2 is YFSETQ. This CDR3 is CASSLEGDGNTIYF. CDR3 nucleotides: TGCGCCAGCAGCTTGGAGGGAGACGGAAACACCATATATTTT.

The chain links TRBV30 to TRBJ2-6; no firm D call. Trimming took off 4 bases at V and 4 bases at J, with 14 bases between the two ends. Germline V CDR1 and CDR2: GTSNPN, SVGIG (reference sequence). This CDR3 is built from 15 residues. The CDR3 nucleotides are TGTGCCTGGAACCAGCCCCGGGCCGGGGCCAACGTCCTGACTTTC. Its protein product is CAWNQPRAGANVLTF.

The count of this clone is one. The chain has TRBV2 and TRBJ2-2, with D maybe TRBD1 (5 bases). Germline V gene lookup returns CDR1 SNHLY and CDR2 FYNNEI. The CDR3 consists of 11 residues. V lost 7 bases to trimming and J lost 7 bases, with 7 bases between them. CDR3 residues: CASKQGGELFF. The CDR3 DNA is TGTGCCAGCAAGCAGGGCGGGGAGCTGTTTTTT.

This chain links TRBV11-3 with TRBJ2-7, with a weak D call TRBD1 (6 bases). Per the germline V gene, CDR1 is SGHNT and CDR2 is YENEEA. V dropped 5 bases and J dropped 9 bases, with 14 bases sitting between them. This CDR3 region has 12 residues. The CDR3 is CASSNYREGQYF. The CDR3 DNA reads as TGTGCCAGCAGCAATTACAGGGAAGGGCAGTACTTC.

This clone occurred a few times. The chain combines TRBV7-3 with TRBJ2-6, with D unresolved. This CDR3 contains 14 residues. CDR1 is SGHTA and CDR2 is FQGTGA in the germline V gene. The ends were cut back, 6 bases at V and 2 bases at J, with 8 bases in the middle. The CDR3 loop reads CASSRAPGANVLTF. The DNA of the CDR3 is TGTGCCAGCAGTCGGGCCCCTGGGGCCAACGTCCTGACTTTC.

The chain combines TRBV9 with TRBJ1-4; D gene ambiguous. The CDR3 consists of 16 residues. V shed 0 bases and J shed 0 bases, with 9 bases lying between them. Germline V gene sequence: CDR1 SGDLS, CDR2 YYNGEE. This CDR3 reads CASSVGRIPTNEKLFF. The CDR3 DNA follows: TGTGCCAGCAGCGTAGGGCGGATCCCAACTAATGAAAAACTGTTTTTT.

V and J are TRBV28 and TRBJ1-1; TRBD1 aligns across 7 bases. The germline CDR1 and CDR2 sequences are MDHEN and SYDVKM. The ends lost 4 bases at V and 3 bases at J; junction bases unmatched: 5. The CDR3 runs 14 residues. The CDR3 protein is CASSWGTVDTEAFF. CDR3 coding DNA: TGTGCCAGCAGTTGGGGGACAGTCGACACTGAAGCTTTCTTT.

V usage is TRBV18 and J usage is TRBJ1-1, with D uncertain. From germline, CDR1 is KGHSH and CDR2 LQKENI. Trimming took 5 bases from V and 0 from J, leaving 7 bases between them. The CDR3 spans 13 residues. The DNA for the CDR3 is TGTGCCAGCTCAGGTCAGATGAACACTGAAGCTTTCTTT. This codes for CASSGQMNTEAFF.

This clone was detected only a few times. The CDR3 DNA sequence: TGTGCCAGCAGCAAAGATCCCTACGAGCAGTACTTC. This encodes CASSKDPYEQYF. The chain is built from TRBV21-1 and TRBJ2-7. TRBV21-1 is assigned pseudogene status. There are 12 residues in the CDR3.

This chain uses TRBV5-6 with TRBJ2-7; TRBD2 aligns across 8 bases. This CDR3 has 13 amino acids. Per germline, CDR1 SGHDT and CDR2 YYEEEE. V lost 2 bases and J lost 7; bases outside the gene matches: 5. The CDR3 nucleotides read TGTGCCAGCAGCTTTAGCGGGGCTTGGGAGCAGTACTTC. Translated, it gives CASSFSGAWEQYF. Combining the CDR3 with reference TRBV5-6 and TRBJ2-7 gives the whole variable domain DAGVTQSPTHLIKTRGQQVTLRCSPKSGHDTVSWYQQALGQGPQFIFQYYEEEERQRGNFPDRFSGHQFPNYSSELNVNALLLGDSALYLCASSFSGAWEQYFGPGTRLTVT.

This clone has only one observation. The CDR3 sequence is CASSLFEKLFF. The CDR3 nucleotides are TGTGCCAGCAGCTTATTTGAAAAACTGTTTTTT. The chain uses TRBV11-2 and TRBJ1-4; D gene ambiguous. CDR1 SGHAT and CDR2 FQNNGV come from the germline V gene. V was pared by 2 bases and J by 7 bases, with 2 bases between. This CDR3 region has 11 residues.

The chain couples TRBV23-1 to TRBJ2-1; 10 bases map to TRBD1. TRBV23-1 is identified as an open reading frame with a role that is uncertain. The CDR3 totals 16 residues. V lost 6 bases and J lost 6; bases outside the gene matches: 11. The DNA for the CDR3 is TGCGCCAGCAGAAAAAGCCGGGACAGGGGATGCAATGAGCAGTTCTTC. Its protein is CASRKSRDRGCNEQFF.

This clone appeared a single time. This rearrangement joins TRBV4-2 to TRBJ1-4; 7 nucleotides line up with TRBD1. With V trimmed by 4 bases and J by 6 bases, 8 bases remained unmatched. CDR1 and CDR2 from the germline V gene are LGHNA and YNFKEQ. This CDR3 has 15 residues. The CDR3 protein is CASSPGDREYEKLFF. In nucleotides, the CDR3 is TGTGCCAGCAGCCCTGGGGACAGAGAATATGAAAAACTGTTTTTT.

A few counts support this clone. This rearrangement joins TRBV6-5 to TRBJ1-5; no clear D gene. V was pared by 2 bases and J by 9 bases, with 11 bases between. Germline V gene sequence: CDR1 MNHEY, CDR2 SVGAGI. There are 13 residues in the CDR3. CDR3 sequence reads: CASSYEAGGPQHF. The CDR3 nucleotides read TGTGCCAGCAGTTACGAAGCGGGAGGGCCCCAGCATTTT.

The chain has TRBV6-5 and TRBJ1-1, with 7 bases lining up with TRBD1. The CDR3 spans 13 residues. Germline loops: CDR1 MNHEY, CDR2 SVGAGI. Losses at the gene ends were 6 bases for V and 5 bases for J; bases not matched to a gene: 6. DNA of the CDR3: TGTGCCAGCAGGACAGGGCGAGGGACTGAAGCTTTCTTT. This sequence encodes CASRTGRGTEAFF.

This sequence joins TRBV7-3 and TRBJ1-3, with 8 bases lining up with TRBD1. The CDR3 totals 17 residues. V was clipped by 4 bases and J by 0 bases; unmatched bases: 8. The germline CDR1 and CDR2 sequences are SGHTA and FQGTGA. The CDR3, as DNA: TGTGCCAGCAGCTCTCCTATAGGACAGGGCTCTGGAAACACCATATATTTT. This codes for CASSSPIGQGSGNTIYF. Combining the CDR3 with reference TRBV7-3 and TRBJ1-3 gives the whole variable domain GAGVSQTPSNKVTEKGKYVELRCDPISGHTALYWYRQSLGQGPEFLIYFQGTGAADDSGLPNDRFFAVRPEGSVSTLKIQRTERGDSAVYLCASSSPIGQGSGNTIYFGEGSWLTVV.